This TCR beta chain was identified in a study of blood T cell repertoires in COVID-19. About the study: Spain, Italy and the United States supplied samples that represented acute and convalescent COVID-19.

Authors' processing steps: Amplifying reference gene primers gave estimates of nucleated cell counts. Using immunoSEQ multiplex PCR, the repertoire was profiled, and TCRdb retains in-frame clones only, with some absent. V and J calls and clone size come straight from that table; D and trimming were deduced from the DNA. The sample yields 130,000 to 150,000 clones, about 79% seen once. The CDR3 is 12 residues long. Trimming removed 3 bases from V and 3 bases from J, with 5 bases in between. A single count supports this clone. The chain joins TRBV12-3 or TRBV12-4 to TRBJ1-1; D not resolved. Sequencing input: peripheral blood. The origin of this receptor is a woman of 80 years or more with acute or convalescent COVID-19. CDR3 sequence reads: CASSFEDTEAFF. The CDR3 DNA is TGTGCCAGCAGTTTCGAGGACACTGAAGCTTTCTTT.